One sample yielded the 2 T cell receptor beta chains listed below, sequenced in a study of CD8 T cells in ankylosing spondylitis. TCRdb redid the calling of the 5' RACE reads with MiXCR, one entry per CDR3 protein. The sample holds tens of thousands of distinct CDR3 sequences; about 5.5% are singletons and the top ten take roughly 12%. Material for sequencing was blood, either unsorted or a sorted T cell fraction (not recorded which). The source of these receptors is a male donor with ankylosing spondylitis or in good health (not recorded which).

This clonotype occurred many times. The chain combines TRBV5-1 with TRBJ2-1; 10 bases align to TRBD2. This CDR3 has 17 residues. Germline CDR1 and CDR2: SGHRS and YFSETQ. J gave up 0 bases and V 4 bases, and 7 bases lay outside the gene matches. Here the CDR3 DNA reads TGCGCCAGCAGCCACCCAGGACTAGCGGCCTCCTACAATGAGCAGTTCTTC. Amino acid sequence: CASSHPGLAASYNEQFF.

The chain joins TRBV29-1 to TRBJ2-7, with D perhaps TRBD2 (5 bases). The CDR3 has 11 amino acids. Germline values: CDR1 SQVTM, CDR2 ANQGSEA. V lost 4 bases and J 4 bases, leaving 8 bases between the germline ends. The CDR3 nucleotides are TGCAGCGTTGTCAGCGGTTACGAGCAGTACTTC. The encoded protein is CSVVSGYEQYF.